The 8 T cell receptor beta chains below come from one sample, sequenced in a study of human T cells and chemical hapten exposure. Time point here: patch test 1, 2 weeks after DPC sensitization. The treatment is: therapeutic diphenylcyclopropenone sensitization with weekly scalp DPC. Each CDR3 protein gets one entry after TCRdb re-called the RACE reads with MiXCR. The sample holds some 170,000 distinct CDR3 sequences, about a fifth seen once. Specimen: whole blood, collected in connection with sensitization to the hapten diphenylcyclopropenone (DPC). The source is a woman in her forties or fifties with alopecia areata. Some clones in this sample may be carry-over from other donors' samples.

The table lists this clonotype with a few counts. The CDR3 sequence is CSAYYSTNEKLFF. CDR3 in DNA: TGCAGTGCGTACTACTCAACTAATGAAAAACTGTTTTTT. This chain joins TRBV20-1 and TRBJ1-4, with D uncertain. V lost 6 bases to trimming and J lost 0 bases, with 8 bases between them. The CDR3 length is 13 residues. Germline CDR1 and CDR2: DFQATT and SNEGSKA (reference sequence).

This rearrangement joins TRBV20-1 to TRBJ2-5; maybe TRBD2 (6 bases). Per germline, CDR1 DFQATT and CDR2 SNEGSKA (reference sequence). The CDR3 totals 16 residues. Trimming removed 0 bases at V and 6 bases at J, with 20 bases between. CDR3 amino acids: CSARDPTIGGLKTQYF. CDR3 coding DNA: TGCAGTGCTAGAGATCCAACCATCGGGGGTTTGAAGACCCAGTACTTC.

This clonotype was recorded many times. CDR3 in amino acids: CATTGARAGHQETQYF. Written as DNA, the CDR3 is TGTGCCACTACAGGGGCCCGAGCGGGGCACCAAGAGACCCAGTACTTC. This sequence joins TRBV28 and TRBJ2-5; D is perhaps TRBD1 or TRBD2 (7 bases each). Germline CDR1 MDHEN, CDR2 SYDVKM. V dropped 10 bases and J dropped 0 bases, with 21 bases sitting between them. CDR3 length equals 16 residues.

CDR3 residues: CSVVGRAQETQYF. DNA of the CDR3: TGCAGCGTTGTGGGCAGGGCCCAAGAGACCCAGTACTTC. The chain combines TRBV29-1 with TRBJ2-5, with D perhaps matching TRBD1 (5 bases). CDR3 size: 13 residues. The V gene's germline CDR1 is SQVTM and CDR2 ANQGSEA. Trimming took 4 bases from V and 1 from J, leaving 10 bases between them.

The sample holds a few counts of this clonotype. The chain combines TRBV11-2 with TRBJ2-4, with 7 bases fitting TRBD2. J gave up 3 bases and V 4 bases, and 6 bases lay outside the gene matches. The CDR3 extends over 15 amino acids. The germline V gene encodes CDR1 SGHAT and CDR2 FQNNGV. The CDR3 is CASSSTSLGKNIQYF. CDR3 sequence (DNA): TGTGCCAGCAGCTCGACTAGCCTTGGCAAAAACATTCAGTACTTC.

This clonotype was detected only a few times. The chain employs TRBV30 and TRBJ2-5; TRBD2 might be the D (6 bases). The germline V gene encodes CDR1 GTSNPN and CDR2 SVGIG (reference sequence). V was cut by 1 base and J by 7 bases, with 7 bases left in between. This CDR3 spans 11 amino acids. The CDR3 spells CAWSGGGTQYF. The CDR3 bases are TGTGCCTGGAGTGGGGGAGGGACCCAGTACTTC.

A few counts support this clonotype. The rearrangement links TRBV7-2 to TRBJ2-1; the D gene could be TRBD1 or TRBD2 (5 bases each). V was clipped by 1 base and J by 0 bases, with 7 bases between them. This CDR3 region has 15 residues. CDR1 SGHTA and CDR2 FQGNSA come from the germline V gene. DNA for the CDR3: TGTGCCAGCAGCTTAGTGAGGGGCTCCTACAATGAGCAGTTCTTC. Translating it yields CASSLVRGSYNEQFF.

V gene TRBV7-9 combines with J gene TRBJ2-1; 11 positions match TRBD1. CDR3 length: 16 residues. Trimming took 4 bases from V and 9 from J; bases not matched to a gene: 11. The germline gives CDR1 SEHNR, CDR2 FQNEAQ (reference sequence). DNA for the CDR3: TGTGCCAGCAGCTCAACTGGTGGACAGGGGGCCGGTGAGCAGTTCTTC. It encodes CASSSTGGQGAGEQFF.